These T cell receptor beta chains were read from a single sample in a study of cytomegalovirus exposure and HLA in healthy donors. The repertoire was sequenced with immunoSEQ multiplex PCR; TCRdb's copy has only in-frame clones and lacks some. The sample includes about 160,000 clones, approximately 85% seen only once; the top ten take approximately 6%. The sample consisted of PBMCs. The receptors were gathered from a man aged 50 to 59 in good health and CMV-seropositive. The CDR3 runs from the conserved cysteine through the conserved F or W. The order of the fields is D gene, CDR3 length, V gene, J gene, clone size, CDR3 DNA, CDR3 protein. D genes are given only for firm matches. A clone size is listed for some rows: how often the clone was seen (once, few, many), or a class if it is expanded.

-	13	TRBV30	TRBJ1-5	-	TGTGCCTGGAGGCAGGGAATGGGCCAGCCCCAGCATTTT	CAWRQGMGQPQHF
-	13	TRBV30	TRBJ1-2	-	TGTGCCTGGAGTGGGGACTTAAACTATGGCTACACCTTC	CAWSGDLNYGYTF
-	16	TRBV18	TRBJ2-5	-	TGTGCCAGCTCACATAACCAGCGGGTCGGGGTAGAGACCCAGTACTTC	CASSHNQRVGVETQYF
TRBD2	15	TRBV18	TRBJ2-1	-	TGTGCCAGCTCACCGGGACTAGCGCCCTACAATGAGCAGTTCTTC	CASSPGLAPYNEQFF
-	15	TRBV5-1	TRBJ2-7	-	TGCGCCAGCAGCTATGAAGCGGGTAGCTCCTACGAGCAGTACTTC	CASSYEAGSSYEQYF
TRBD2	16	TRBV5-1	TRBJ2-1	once	TGCGCCAGCAGCTTGGGAATTAGCGGGGGCTACAATGAGCAGTTCTTC	CASSLGISGGYNEQFF
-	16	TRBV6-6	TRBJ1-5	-	TGTGCCAGCAGTTACCCGATCCTCAGCGGGAATCAGCCCCAGCATTTT	CASSYPILSGNQPQHF
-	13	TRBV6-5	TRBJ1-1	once	TGTGCCAGCAGTTATTCGGGGAACGGTGAAGCTTTCTTT	CASSYSGNGEAFF
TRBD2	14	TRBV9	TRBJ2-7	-	TGTGCCAGCAGCATTGGACTAGCGGCCTACGAGCAGTACTTC	CASSIGLAAYEQYF
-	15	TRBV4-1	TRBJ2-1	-	TGCGCCAGCAGCCAAGTTCCGCCCCCAGCCGGGGAGCAGTTCTTC	CASSQVPPPAGEQFF
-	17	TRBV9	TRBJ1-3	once	TGTGCCAGCAGCGCCCGGACTCCTGGATTCTCTGGAAACACCATATATTTT	CASSARTPGFSGNTIYF
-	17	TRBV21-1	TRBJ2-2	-	TGTGCCAGCAGCAAAGGGTTGAGACTAGGAGGCACCGGGGAGCTGTTTTTT	CASSKGLRLGGTGELFF
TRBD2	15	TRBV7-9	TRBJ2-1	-	TGTGCCAGCAGCATTAGCGGCAGGGAGGGCTATGAGCAGTTCTTC	CASSISGREGYEQFF
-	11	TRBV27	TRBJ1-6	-	TGTGCCAGCTGCCCGGATTCACCCCTCCACTTT	CASCPDSPLHF
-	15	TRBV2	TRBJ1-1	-	TGTGCCAGCAGTGATTTGAACATAGCCTGGAATGAAGCTTTCTTT	CASSDLNIAWNEAFF
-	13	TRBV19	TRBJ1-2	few	TGTGCCAGTAGGGACACGAATACCTATGGCTACACCTTC	CASRDTNTYGYTF
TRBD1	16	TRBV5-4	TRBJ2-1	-	TGTGCCAGCAGCTTGGAGGACAGGGGTTTTGAGGATGAGCAGTTCTTC	CASSLEDRGFEDEQFF
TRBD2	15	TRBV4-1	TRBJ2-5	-	TGCGCCAGCAGCGGACTAGCGGGAGGAGGTGAGACCCAGTACTTC	CASSGLAGGGETQYF
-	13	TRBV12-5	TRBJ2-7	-	TGTGCTAGTGGTACATGGGAGGGGGACGAGCAGTACTTC	CASGTWEGDEQYF
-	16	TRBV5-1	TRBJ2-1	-	TGCGCCAGCAGCTTGGTAGGCAGGGGATCCTACAATGAGCAGTTCTTC	CASSLVGRGSYNEQFF
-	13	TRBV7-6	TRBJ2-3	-	TGTGCCAGCAGCGGGAGCTACGGAGATACGCAGTATTTT	CASSGSYGDTQYF
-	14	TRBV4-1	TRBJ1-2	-	TGCGCCAGCAGCGTACGGACACAGGGCTATGGCTACACCTTC	CASSVRTQGYGYTF
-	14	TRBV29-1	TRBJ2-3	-	TGCAGCGTTGACGGTAGCGGACCCACAGATACGCAGTATTTT	CSVDGSGPTDTQYF
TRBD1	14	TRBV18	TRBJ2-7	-	TGTGCCAGCTCACCACGGACAGGAAGCTACGAGCAGTACTTC	CASSPRTGSYEQYF
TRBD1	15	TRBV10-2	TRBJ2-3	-	TGCGCCAGCAGCGACAGGGGATCAAGCACAGATACGCAGTATTTT	CASSDRGSSTDTQYF
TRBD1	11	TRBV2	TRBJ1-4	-	TGTGCCGGCACAGGGGAAGAAAAACTGTTTTTT	CAGTGEEKLFF
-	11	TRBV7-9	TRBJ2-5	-	TGTGCCACCCAGGGGGGAGAGACCCAGTACTTC	CATQGGETQYF
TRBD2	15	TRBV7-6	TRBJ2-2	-	TGTGCCAGCAGCCAGGGACTAGCGGGAGCCGGGGAGCTGTTTTTT	CASSQGLAGAGELFF
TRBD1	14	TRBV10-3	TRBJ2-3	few	TGTGCCATCAGCCAGGACAGGGTTGGAGATACGCAGTATTTT	CAISQDRVGDTQYF
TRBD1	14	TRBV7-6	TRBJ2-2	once	TGTGCCAGCAGTAACAGGGGGGACACCGGGGAGCTGTTTTTT	CASSNRGDTGELFF
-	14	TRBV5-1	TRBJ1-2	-	TGCGCCAGCAGCTTGGCGGGGGAGCATGGTGGCTACACCTTC	CASSLAGEHGGYTF
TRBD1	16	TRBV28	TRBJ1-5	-	TGTGCCAGCAGTCCGGGACAGGGGGCGGGCAATCAGCCCCAGCATTTT	CASSPGQGAGNQPQHF
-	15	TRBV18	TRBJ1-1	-	TGTGCCAGCTCACCACTTGAGATAATGAACACTGAAGCTTTCTTT	CASSPLEIMNTEAFF
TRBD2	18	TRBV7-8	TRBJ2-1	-	TGTGCCAGCTTCCGTCAGGGACTAGCGGAGAGCTCCTACAATGAGCAGTTCTTC	CASFRQGLAESSYNEQFF
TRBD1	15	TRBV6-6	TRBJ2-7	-	TGTGCCAGCAGACACCGGGGACAGGGTTTCTACGAGCAGTACTTC	CASRHRGQGFYEQYF
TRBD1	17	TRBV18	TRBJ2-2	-	TGTGCCAGCTCACCATCTGGACAGGGGCCAAACACCGGGGAGCTGTTTTTT	CASSPSGQGPNTGELFF
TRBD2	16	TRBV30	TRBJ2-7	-	TGTGCCTGGAGGGAACTACTAGCGGGAGGGCCCTACGAGCAGTACTTC	CAWRELLAGGPYEQYF
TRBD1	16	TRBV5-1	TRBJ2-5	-	TGCGCCAGCAGCTTTTCGTCGCAGGGGGTAGCAGAGACCCAGTACTTC	CASSFSSQGVAETQYF
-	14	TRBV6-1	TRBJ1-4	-	TGTGCCAGCAGTGGTTCGGGACTTCCTGAAAAACTGTTTTTT	CASSGSGLPEKLFF
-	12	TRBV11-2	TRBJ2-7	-	TGTGCCAGCGGAGACAGAGCCTACGAGCAGTACTTC	CASGDRAYEQYF
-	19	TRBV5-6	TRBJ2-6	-	TGTGCCAGCAGCTTGGGTGTCAGGTCACTCTTCTCTGGGGCCAACGTCCTGACTTTC	CASSLGVRSLFSGANVLTF
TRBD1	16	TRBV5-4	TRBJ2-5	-	TGTGCCAGCAGCTGGGGACAGGGGAGAGGTCAAGAGACCCAGTACTTC	CASSWGQGRGQETQYF
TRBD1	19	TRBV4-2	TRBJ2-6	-	TGTGCCAGCAGCCAGTACGATGGGACAGGGTCTTCCGGGGCCAACGTCCTGACTTTC	CASSQYDGTGSSGANVLTF
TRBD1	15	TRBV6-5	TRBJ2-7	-	TGTGCCAGCAGTTCCACCGGGACAGGGCGCCACGAGCAGTACTTC	CASSSTGTGRHEQYF
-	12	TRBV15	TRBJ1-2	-	TGTGCCACCAGCAGAGAAGGGGGAGGCTACACCTTC	CATSREGGGYTF
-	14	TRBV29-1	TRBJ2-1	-	TGCAGCGTGATGGACACTTTCTCCTACAATGAGCAGTTCTTC	CSVMDTFSYNEQFF
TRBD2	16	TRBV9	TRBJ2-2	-	TGTGCCAGCAGCGTAGTAGCGGGAGGTCGAACCGGGGAGCTGTTTTTT	CASSVVAGGRTGELFF
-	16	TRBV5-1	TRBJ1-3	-	TGCGCCAGCAGCTTGGTTCCACAGGCCTCTGGAAACACCATATATTTT	CASSLVPQASGNTIYF
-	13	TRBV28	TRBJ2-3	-	TGTGCCAGCTGCGGACAGAGCACAGATACGCAGTATTTT	CASCGQSTDTQYF
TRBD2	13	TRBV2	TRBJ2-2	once	TGTGCCAGCAGGGGCGGGAGGACCGGGGAGCTGTTTTTT	CASRGGRTGELFF
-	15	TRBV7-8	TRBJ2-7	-	TGTGCCAGCAGCGTCGGAGGGCGGGAAGCCTACGAGCAGTACTTC	CASSVGGREAYEQYF
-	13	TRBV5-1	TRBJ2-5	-	TGCGCCAGCAGATCCGGGTCCCAGGAGACCCAGTACTTC	CASRSGSQETQYF
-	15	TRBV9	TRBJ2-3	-	TGTGCCAGCAGCGCCCAGACAGGAGTTAGAGATACGCAGTATTTT	CASSAQTGVRDTQYF
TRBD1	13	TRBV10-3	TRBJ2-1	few	TGTGCCATCAGGGACAGGGTAGGGAATGAGCAGTTCTTC	CAIRDRVGNEQFF
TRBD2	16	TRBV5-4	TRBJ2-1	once	TGTGCCAGCAGCCGGGGACTAGCGGGCGCCTACAATGAGCAGTTCTTC	CASSRGLAGAYNEQFF